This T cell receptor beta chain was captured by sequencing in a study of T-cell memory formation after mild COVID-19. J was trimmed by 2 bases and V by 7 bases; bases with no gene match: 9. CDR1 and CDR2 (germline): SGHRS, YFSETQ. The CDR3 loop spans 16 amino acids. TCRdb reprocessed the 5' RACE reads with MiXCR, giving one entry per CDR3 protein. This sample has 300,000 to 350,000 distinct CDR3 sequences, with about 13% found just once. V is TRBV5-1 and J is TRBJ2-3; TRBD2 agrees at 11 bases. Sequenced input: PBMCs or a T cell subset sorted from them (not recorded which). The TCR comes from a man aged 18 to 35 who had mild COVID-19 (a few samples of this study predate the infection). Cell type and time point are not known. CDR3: CASSLAGGVTTDTQYF. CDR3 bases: TGCGCCAGCTCGCTAGCGGGGGGCGTTACCACAGATACGCAGTATTTT.